One TCR beta chain is described in this entry. Its antigen remains unidentified. The data stem from a study of T cell responses to AZD1222 COVID-19 vaccine. Study as a whole: Combined were second doses at about 4 or about 12 weeks. Whole-study findings and limits: Targets within unmutated variant regions were reportedly found for nearly half of spike-specific TCRs.

This table comes from immunoSEQ multiplex PCR, and its TCRdb copy is limited to in-frame clones, with some not included. The data show tens of thousands of clones, 85% to 90% seen once. Trimming removed 5 bases from V and 4 bases from J, with 12 bases in between. The CDR3 runs to 12 residues. Germline lookup yields CDR1 GTSNPN and CDR2 SVGIG (reference sequence). V usage is TRBV30 and J usage is TRBJ2-7; D gene ambiguous. Sequences were derived from peripheral blood, sampled on day 0 of AZD1222 vaccination. The sequence was collected from an adult in good health. CDR3 nucleotide sequence: TGTGCCTGGGTCGGGCAGCCTTACGAGCAGTACTTC. This gives the protein CAWVGQPYEQYF.